This T cell receptor beta chain was found in a study of shared clonotypes between healthy human individuals (dated by TCRdb to about 2020). Background for the entire study: Three men and a couple of women, aged 18 to 49 years, made up the cohort. For each donor, three plates each were used for CD4 naive and CD4 memory, two plates were used for CD8 naive, and one plate was used for CD8 memory. To increase sequencing depth and limit assay-specific biases, TCR repertoire library preparation and sequencing were carried out by different laboratories using diverse techniques. Leukapheresis yielded between about 0.9 and 10 billion PBMCs per donor. The study deeply sequenced blood TCR repertoires of about 5 healthy adults to estimate repertoire size and the extent of clonotype sharing between individuals. What the study reported, not specific to this receptor: Sharing across a few donors was observed for about 5% of naive CD4, about 4% of naive CD8, 2% to 2.5% of memory CD4, and about 0.38% of memory CD8 clonotypes. Sampling was restricted to blood, and TCR repertoires in tissue are likely to differ from TCR repertoires in blood. Pairwise subsampling led to the expectation that sequencing depth would affect the degree of clonotype sharing among donors. Because the study included a small number of donors, the genetic and exposure-history diversity represented was limited. Rarefaction of sorted-subset datasets indicated incomplete sequencing despite the large sequencing depth. Clonotypes shared by all four sorted-subset donors showed higher generation probabilities than non-shared clonotypes. Larger estimated clonotype richness was generally found for naive subsets than for memory subsets.

Only one count was recorded for this clone. Its specific antigen is unknown. Per-nucleotide qualities are absent, and no much larger clonotype sits a single base away. This same CDR3 is encoded by further DNA sequences in the sample. TCR CDR3 regions were amplified from genomic DNA by multiplex PCR using the deep immunoSEQ assay. For each cell subset, the extracted genomic DNA was distributed evenly across all wells of several immunoSEQ 96-well plates, and each plate served as one replicate. For sorted subsets, approximately 0.2 ug of genomic DNA, equivalent to 25,000 to 35,000 T cell genomes, went into each replicate PCR. The purified libraries were quantified using a Qubit 3.0 fluorometer, sized with a Bioanalyzer 2100, and then quantified again using the KAPA Library Quantification kit. A separate single-read 150-cycle Illumina NextSeq 550 flow cell was used to sequence each immunoSEQ 96-well plate. The paper's data handling went like this. Because only junctional sequences without quality scores were contained in the immunoSEQ output, filtering matching that applied to full-length reads could not be performed. Sequences were annotated with PyIR, a Python wrapper for IgBLAST v1.9, and V/J genes and CDR3 were assigned using IMGT germline references. Any read was removed if the V/J assignment was weak (E-value above 1e-6), the CDR3 was missing, or the read contained stop codons, out-of-frame junctions, or ambiguous translated residues. V3J clonotypes were defined by identical inferred V gene, J gene, and CDR3 amino acid sequence. To compute the percentage overlap between repertoires, the number of shared unique clonotypes was divided by the size of the smaller repertoire. Repertoire richness was assessed with RTK rarefaction, the Chao1 estimator, and Recon v2.1 estimates of unobserved clonotypes. Generation probabilities for all TCRbeta clonotypes obtained by the gDNA method from four donors were computed using OLGA. The table comes from immuneACCESS by way of TCRdb, which keeps in-frame sequences with V and J called. Part of the clones is missing from these tables; in studies checked, under half for an unresolved V gene and the rest for unknown reasons. The V and J calls and clone size are taken from that table; D and trimming were inferred from the DNA. The sample table shows around 1,900,000 clones, and around 93% are seen once. The ten largest account for more than 1.5% of the sample.

CD8 naive samples consisted of CD45RO-negative cells that were positively selected for CCR7, yielding a CD45RA+CCR7+ population without TemRA cells. Healthy HIV-negative adults with no recently reported acute infections or vaccinations were included as donors. All donors were Caucasian adults living in Nashville, Tennessee, USA. Blood was collected by leukapheresis, and PBMCs were isolated by Ficoll-Histopaque density gradient centrifugation and then cryopreserved in liquid nitrogen vapor phase. Analytical flow cytometry was used to check the purity and quantity of each magnetically sorted T cell population. From each sorted fraction, genomic DNA was isolated and quantified by UV absorbance on a Nanodrop 2000c. This clonotype was obtained from a man between 18 and 35 years old in good health. Some clones in this sample may be carry-over from other donors' samples. The sequenced sample consisted of naive CD8+ T cells from PBMCs. According to the study, the label for this sample's cell subset or site signals: CD45RA+CCR7+.

The CDR3 has the sequence CASSQDPGTAYEQYF. In nucleotides, the sequence is TGCGCCAGCAGCCAAGACCCTGGGACAGCTTACGAGCAGTACTTC. The receptor chain draws on TRBV4-1 and TRBJ2-7; TRBD1 matches 7 bases in the middle. V is trimmed back by 0 bases and J by 4 bases, and the junction contains 6 bases that no gene match accounts for. The CDR3 holds 15 amino acids from the cysteine to the phenylalanine. Left in the record is the CDR3 DNA by itself, 45 bases read in frame from the first base. CDR1 MGHRA and CDR2 YSYEKL were looked up in the germline V gene.